This TCR beta chain comes out of a study of CD8+CD57+ T cells in acquired aplastic anemia. Notes on the study in general: Overlap between patients and controls comprised 25 to 30 CD8+ CDR3 sequences.

Only patients with CD8+CD57+ cell expansion on flow cytometry were chosen for sequencing. Template material for TCR beta VDJ and CDR3 profiling consisted of genomic DNA. From the reads, TCRdb called clonotypes with MiXCR, one entry per CDR3 protein. The table includes roughly 240,000 distinct CDR3 sequences, roughly half detected once. Comment on this clonotype: The antigen is not known. The final CDR3 position lacks the conserved phenylalanine or tryptophan, pointing to a likely read error.

Germline-derived CDR1 and CDR2 are LGHDT and YNNKEL (reference sequence). With V trimmed by 8 bases and J by 5 bases, 6 bases remained unmatched. The CDR3 spans 14 residues. This TCR was recovered from a human donor with aplastic anemia. The specimen sequenced was sorted CD4+, CD8+, or CD8+CD57+ T cells (not recorded which) from PBMCs. The chain combines TRBV3-1 with TRBJ2-2; TRBD1 aligns across 9 bases. The CDR3 DNA follows: TGTGCCAGCTCCGGGACAGGGAGAACCGGGGAGCTGTTTTCT. Protein sequence: CASSGTGRTGELFS.